Below, one T cell receptor beta chain is given with its context. The read falls 3 residues short of the CDR3 end, and the missing part is taken from the germline J gene. This sample includes further DNA sequences coding for the same CDR3. The CDR3 runs to 15 residues. V gave up 0 bases and J gave up 4 bases, with 12 bases separating them. Germline loops: CDR1 KGHSH, CDR2 LQKENI. This sample stems from a study of T cells in women clearing cervical HPV infection. Method: immunoSEQ multiplex PCR; TCRdb's copy keeps in-frame clones and lacks some. The sample holds some 39,000 clones. The specimen was blood buffy coat. This TCR was sampled from a woman between 18 and 75 years old with a cervical HPV16 infection that either progressed to CIN3+ or cleared (not recorded which). The chain is built from TRBV18 and TRBJ1-2; D perhaps matches TRBD1 (6 bases). The CDR3 is CASSPPSGVGYGYTF. CDR3 DNA (partial): TGTGCCAGCTCACCACCATCAGGGGTGGGCTATGGC.